Sequencing of this TCR beta chain was carried out in a study of CD8 T cells in Susac syndrome. Random hexamers were used to reverse transcribe about 0.45 to 1 ug of RNA. The TCR beta CDR3 was amplified by immunoSEQ multiplex PCR across 54 Vbeta, 13 Jbeta. TCRdb re-called the immunoSEQ multiplex PCR reads with MiXCR, one entry per CDR3 protein. The sample holds about 180,000 distinct CDR3 sequences, around 95% seen once. The CDR3 is 15 amino acids. Trimming left V 0 bases short and J 4 bases short, with 10 bases between. In germline, CDR1 is SGHNT, CDR2 YENEEA. Material: CD4+ T cells from PBMCs. V usage is TRBV11-3 and J usage is TRBJ2-1; D is unclear. The clonotype originates from a human donor with multiple sclerosis. The CDR3 nucleotides are TGTGCCAGCAGCTTAGAATCCCCAGCATACAATGAGCAGTTCTTC. It is translated as CASSLESPAYNEQFF.